This T cell receptor (beta chain) stems from a study of blood T cell repertoires in COVID-19. Turning to the study itself: The United States, Italy and Spain provided the acute and convalescent COVID-19 samples. PBMCs, B-cell-depleted T cells, or T cells were the source of the cDNA or gDNA that made up the material.

This CDR3 spans 16 amino acids. The germline V and J ends were trimmed by 5 bases and 5 bases, with 21 bases remaining between them. Germline loops: CDR1 SGHTA, CDR2 FQGNSA. Original handling: Scientists estimated how many nucleated cells there were by amplifying reference gene primers. The assay was immunoSEQ multiplex PCR, and TCRdb's table has in-frame clones only and misses some. V, J and clone size are taken as reported in that table, and D and trimming were inferred from the DNA itself. The repertoire holds 150,000 or so clones, with roughly 86% as singletons. The clonotype comes from a human donor with acute or convalescent COVID-19. The donor label of this sample is uncertain. The sample was peripheral blood. This chain joins TRBV7-2 and TRBJ1-2; possibly TRBD1 for D (6 bases). The CDR3 nucleotides are TGTGCCAGCAGCCAATCAAGGGGGGGGCTAGGGTATGGCTACACCTTC. This translates into CASSQSRGGLGYGYTF.